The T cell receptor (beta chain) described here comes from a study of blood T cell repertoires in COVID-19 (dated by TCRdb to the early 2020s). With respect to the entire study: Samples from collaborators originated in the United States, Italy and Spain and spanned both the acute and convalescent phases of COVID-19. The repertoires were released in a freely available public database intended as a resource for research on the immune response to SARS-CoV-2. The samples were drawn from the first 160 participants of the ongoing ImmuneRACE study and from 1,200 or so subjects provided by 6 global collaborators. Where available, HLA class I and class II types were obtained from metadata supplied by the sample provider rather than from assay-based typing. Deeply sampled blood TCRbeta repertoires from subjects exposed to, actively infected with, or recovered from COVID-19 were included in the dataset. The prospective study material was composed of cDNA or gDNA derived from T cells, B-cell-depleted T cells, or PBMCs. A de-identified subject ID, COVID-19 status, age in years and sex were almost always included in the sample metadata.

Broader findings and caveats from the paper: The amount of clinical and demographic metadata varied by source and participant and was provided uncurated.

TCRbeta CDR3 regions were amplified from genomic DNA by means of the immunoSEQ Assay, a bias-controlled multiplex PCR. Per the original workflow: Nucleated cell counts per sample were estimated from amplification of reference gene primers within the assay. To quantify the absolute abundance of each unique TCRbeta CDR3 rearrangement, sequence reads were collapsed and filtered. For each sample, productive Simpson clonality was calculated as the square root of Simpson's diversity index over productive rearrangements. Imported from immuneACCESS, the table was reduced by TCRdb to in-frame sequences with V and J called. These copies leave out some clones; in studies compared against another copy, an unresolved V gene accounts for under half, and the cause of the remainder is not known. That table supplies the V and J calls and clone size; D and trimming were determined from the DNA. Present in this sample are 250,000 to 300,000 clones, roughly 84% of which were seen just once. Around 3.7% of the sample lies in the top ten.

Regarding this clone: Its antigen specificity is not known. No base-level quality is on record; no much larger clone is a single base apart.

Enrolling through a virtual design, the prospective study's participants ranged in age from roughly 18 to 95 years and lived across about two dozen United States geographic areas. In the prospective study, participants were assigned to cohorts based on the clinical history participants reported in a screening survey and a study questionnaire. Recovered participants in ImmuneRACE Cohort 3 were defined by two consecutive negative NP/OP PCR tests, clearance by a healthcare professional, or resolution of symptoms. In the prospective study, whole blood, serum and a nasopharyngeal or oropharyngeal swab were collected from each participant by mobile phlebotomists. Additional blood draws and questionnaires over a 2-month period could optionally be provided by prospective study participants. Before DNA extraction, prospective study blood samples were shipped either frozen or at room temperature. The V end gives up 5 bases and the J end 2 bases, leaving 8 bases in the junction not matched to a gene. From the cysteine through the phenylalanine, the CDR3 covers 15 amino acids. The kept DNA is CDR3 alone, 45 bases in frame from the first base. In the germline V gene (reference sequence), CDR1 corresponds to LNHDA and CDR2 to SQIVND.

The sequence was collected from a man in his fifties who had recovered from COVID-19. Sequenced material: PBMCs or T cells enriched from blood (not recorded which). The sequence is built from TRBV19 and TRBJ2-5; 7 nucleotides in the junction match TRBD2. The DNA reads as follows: TGTGCCAGTAGTTCCCGGGGAGGGCTACAAGAGACCCAGTACTTC. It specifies CASSSRGGLQETQYF.